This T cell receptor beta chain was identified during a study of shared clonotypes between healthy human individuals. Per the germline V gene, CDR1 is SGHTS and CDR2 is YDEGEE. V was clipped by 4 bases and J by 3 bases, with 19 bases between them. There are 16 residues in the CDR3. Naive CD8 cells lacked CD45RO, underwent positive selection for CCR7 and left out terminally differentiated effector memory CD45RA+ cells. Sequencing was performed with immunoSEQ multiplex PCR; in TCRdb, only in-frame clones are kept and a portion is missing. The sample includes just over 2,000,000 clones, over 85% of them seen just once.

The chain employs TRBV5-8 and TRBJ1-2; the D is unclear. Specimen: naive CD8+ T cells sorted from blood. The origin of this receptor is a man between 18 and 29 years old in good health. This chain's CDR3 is CASSPGRADYYYGYTF. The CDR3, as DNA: TGTGCCAGCAGCCCCGGTAGGGCAGACTATTACTATGGCTACACCTTC.